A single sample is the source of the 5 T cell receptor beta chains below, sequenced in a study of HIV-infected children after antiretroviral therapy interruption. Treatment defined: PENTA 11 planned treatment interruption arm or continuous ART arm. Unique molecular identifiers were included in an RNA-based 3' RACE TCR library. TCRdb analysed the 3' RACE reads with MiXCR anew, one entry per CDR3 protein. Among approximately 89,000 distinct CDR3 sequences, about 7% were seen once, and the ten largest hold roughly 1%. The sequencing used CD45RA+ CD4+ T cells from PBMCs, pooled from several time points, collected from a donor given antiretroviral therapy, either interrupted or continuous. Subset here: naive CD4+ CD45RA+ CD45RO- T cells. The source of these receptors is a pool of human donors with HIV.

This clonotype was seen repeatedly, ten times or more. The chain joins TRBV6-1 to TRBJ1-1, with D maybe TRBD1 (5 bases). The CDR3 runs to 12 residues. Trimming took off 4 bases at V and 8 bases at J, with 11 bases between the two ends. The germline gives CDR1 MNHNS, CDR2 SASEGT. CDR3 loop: CASSGLHREAFF. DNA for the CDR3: TGTGCCAGCAGTGGATTACACAGGGAAGCTTTCTTT.

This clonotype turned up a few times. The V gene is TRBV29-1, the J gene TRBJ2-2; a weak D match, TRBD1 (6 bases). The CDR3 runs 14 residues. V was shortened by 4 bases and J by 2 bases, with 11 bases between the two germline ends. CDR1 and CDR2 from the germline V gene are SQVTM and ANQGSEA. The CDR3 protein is CSVAAGANTGELFF. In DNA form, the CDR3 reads TGCAGCGTTGCGGCAGGGGCAAACACCGGGGAGCTGTTTTTT.

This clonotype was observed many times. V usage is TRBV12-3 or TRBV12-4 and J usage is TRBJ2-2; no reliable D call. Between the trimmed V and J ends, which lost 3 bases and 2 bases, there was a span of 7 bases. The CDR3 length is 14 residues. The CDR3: CASSFWGNTGELFF. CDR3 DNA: TGTGCCAGCAGTTTCTGGGGAAACACCGGGGAGCTGTTTTTT.

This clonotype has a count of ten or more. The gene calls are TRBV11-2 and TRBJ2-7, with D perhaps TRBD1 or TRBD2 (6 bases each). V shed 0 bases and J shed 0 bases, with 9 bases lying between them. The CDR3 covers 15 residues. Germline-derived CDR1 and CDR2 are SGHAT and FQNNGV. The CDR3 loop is CASSLEGGSSYEQYF. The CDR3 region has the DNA TGTGCCAGCAGCTTAGAAGGGGGGAGCTCCTACGAGCAGTACTTC.

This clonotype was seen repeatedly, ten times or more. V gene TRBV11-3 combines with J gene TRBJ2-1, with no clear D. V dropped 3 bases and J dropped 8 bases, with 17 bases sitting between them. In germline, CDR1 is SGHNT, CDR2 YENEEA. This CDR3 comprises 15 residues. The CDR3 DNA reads TGTGCCAGCAGCTTCGACCCCGGGCGTTGGGATGAGCAGTTCTTC. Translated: CASSFDPGRWDEQFF.